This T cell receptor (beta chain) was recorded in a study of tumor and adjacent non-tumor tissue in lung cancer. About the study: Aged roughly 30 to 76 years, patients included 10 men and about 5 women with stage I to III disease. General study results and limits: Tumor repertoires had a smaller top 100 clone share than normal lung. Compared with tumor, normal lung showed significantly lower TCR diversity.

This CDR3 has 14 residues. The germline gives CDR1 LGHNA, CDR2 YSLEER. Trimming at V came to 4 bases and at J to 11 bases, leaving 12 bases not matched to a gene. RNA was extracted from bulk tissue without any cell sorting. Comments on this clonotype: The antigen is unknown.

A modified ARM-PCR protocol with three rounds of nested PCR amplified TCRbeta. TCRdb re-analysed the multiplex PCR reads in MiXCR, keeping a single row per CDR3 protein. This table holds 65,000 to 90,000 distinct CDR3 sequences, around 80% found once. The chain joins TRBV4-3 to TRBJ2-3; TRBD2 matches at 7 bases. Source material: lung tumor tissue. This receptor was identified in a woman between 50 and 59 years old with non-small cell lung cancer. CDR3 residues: CASSLLTSTIMQYF. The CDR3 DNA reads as TGCGCCAGCAGCCTCCTGACTAGCACAATTATGCAGTATTTT.